Shown below are 27 T cell receptor beta chains from a single sample sequenced in a study of cytomegalovirus exposure and HLA in healthy donors. A multiplex PCR was run with 60 Vbeta primers and 13 Jbeta primers. The method was immunoSEQ multiplex PCR; TCRdb's version includes in-frame clones alone and lacks a portion of them. The repertoire includes fewer than 120,000 clones, approximately 78% of them detected once, and 1% to 1.5% sits in the top ten. Sequenced input: PBMCs. The receptors were gathered from a woman under 40 in good health and CMV-seronegative.

This clone was seen only once. The chain recombines TRBV5-1 with TRBJ2-7, with a weak D call TRBD1 (5 bases). The germline V and J ends were trimmed by 6 bases and 6 bases, with 25 bases remaining between them. Germline CDR1 reads SGHRS; CDR2 reads YFSETQ. The CDR3 sequence is 16 residues long. The CDR3 here is CASNQLSGNTQVEQYF. DNA for the CDR3: TGCGCCAGCAACCAACTCTCGGGCAACACACAGGTCGAGCAGTACTTC.

The genes are TRBV28 and TRBJ1-2; 8 nucleotides agree with TRBD1. The CDR3 length is 14 residues. Per the germline V gene, CDR1 is MDHEN and CDR2 is SYDVKM. J lost 7 bases, V lost 3 bases, and 7 bases had no gene match. For the CDR3, the DNA is TGTGCCAGCAGTTTCCGGGACAGGACGGGTGGCTACACCTTC. This sequence encodes CASSFRDRTGGYTF.

This chain uses TRBV2 with TRBJ2-3; D is unclear. V was cut by 6 bases and J by 4 bases, with 14 bases left in between. The CDR3 is 14 amino acids. Per germline, CDR1 SNHLY and CDR2 FYNNEI. The CDR3 DNA sequence: TGTGCCAGCAGGCCGCGGATAAAGGCAGATACGCAGTATTTT. Encoded protein: CASRPRIKADTQYF.

The chain couples TRBV4-3 to TRBJ2-7; D is possibly TRBD1 (7 bases). CDR3 size: 17 residues. Trimming cost V 0 bases and J 3 bases, with 18 bases left between them. CDR1 and CDR2 (germline): LGHNA, YSLEER. CDR3 in DNA: TGCGCCAGCAGCCAAGATGCAGGAGGAGGGGGCGACTACGAGCAGTACTTC. This gives the protein CASSQDAGGGGDYEQYF.

The chain links TRBV30 to TRBJ1-6, with 11 positions matching TRBD1. V shed 6 bases, J shed 13 bases, and the junction held 17 bases outside the gene matches. Germline V gene data show CDR1 as GTSNPN and CDR2 as SVGIG (reference sequence). CDR3 size: 16 residues. The CDR3 nucleotides read TGTGCCTGCATGGGAGGGCCCGGACAGGGGGCTGCCCCCCTCCACTTT. It is translated as CACMGGPGQGAAPLHF.

The chain combines TRBV27 with TRBJ1-2, with 9 bases lining up with TRBD1. V gave up 4 bases and J gave up 7 bases; unmatched junction bases: 7. The germline V gene encodes CDR1 MNHEY and CDR2 SMNVEV (reference sequence). The CDR3 spans 14 residues. The CDR3: CASSSGQGIGGYTF. CDR3 coding DNA: TGTGCCAGCAGTTCGGGACAGGGTATAGGTGGCTACACCTTC.

The V gene is TRBV4-3, the J gene TRBJ1-2; 10 positions agree with TRBD1. Trimming took 6 bases from V and 5 from J; bases not matched to a gene: 9. This CDR3 has 15 amino acids. Germline V gene sequence: CDR1 LGHNA, CDR2 YSLEER. CDR3 DNA: TGCGCCAGCAGTGATAGGACAGGGGGGTCATATGGCTACACCTTC. This sequence encodes CASSDRTGGSYGYTF.

J is TRBJ1-2 and V is TRBV7-2; possible D gene TRBD1, 5 bases. V dropped 5 bases and J dropped 8 bases, with 18 bases sitting between them. CDR1 and CDR2 (germline): SGHTA, FQGNSA. This CDR3 region has 14 residues. CDR3 DNA: TGTGCCAGCAGCAATAATCCAGGGAAGTGGGGCTACACCTTC. Translation: CASSNNPGKWGYTF.

The chain employs TRBV7-8 and TRBJ1-2; D is perhaps TRBD1 (6 bases). V was cut by 1 base and J by 3 bases, with 9 bases left in between. In germline, CDR1 is SGHVS, CDR2 FQNEAQ. The CDR3 runs 14 residues. Written as DNA, the CDR3 is TGTGCCAGCAGCTTAGAGACAGGATACTATGGCTACACCTTC. This sequence encodes CASSLETGYYGYTF. The full variable domain, its missing parts supplied by reference TRBV7-8 and TRBJ1-2, is GAGVSQSPRYKVAKRGQDVALRCDPISGHVSLFWYQQALGQGPEFLTYFQNEAQLDKSGLPSDRFFAERPEGSVSTLKIQRTQQEDSAVYLCASSLETGYYGYTFGSGTRLTVV.

In this sample, this clone turned up once. The V and J genes are TRBV7-2 and TRBJ2-2; the match to TRBD2 covers 8 bases. The CDR3 is 16 amino acids. Germline CDR1 reads SGHTA; CDR2 reads FQGNSA. Trimming removed 5 bases from V and 1 base from J; junction bases left unmatched: 6. The CDR3 coding sequence is TGTGCCAGCAGCGGTACTAGCGGATTGAACACCGGGGAGCTGTTTTTT. Translating it yields CASSGTSGLNTGELFF.

The chain joins TRBV4-1 to TRBJ1-1; D call uncertain. Deletions cut 0 bases from V and 7 bases from J, with 6 bases between. The CDR3 extends over 12 amino acids. Germline V gene data show CDR1 as MGHRA and CDR2 as YSYEKL. This CDR3 reads CASSQDFSEAFF. CDR3 coding DNA: TGCGCCAGCAGCCAAGATTTCAGTGAAGCTTTCTTT.

The CDR3 bases are TGTGCCTGGAGTGTGGACAGCTCCTACGAGCAGTACTTC. The encoded protein is CAWSVDSSYEQYF. This rearrangement joins TRBV30 to TRBJ2-5; weak D call: TRBD1 (6 bases). The DNA end is more similar to TRBJ2-7, so the J call may be wrong. CDR1 and CDR2 (germline): GTSNPN, SVGIG (reference sequence). CDR3 length equals 13 residues.

V gene TRBV6-1 combines with J gene TRBJ1-6; maybe TRBD1 (5 bases). V gave up 10 bases and J gave up 7 bases, with 20 bases separating them. Germline V gives CDR1 MNHNS, CDR2 SASEGT. This CDR3 is 15 amino acids long. The CDR3 region is CAIPGVPNANSPLHF. In DNA, the CDR3 is TGTGCCATTCCGGGGGTTCCCAACGCGAATTCACCCCTCCACTTT.

V gene TRBV19 combines with J gene TRBJ1-5; TRBD1 is a possible D gene (5 bases). The CDR3 consists of 11 residues. V lost 1 base and J lost 10, with 5 bases in between. Per germline, CDR1 LNHDA and CDR2 SQIVND (reference sequence). This CDR3 reads CASSIGGPQHF. The CDR3, as DNA: TGTGCCAGTAGTATAGGGGGCCCCCAGCATTTT.

Only a few counts were recorded for this clone. This sequence joins TRBV5-1 and TRBJ2-5; 11 nucleotides agree with TRBD2. V dropped 2 bases and J dropped 5; count of bases not matched to a gene: 8. CDR1 is SGHRS and CDR2 is YFSETQ in the germline V gene. This CDR3 is built from 16 residues. CDR3 sequence (DNA): TGCGCCAGCAGCTTCCTAGCGGGGGGAATGAGGGAGACCCAGTACTTC. Translating gives CASSFLAGGMRETQYF.

The chain recombines TRBV5-6 with TRBJ2-7; D uncertain. The CDR3 totals 14 residues. Trimming took 4 bases from V and 3 from J, leaving 14 bases between them. CDR1 is SGHDT and CDR2 is YYEEEE in the germline V gene. CDR3 amino acids: CASSKLTESYEQYF. The CDR3 DNA reads TGTGCCAGCAGCAAACTGACGGAGAGCTACGAGCAGTACTTC.

The chain combines TRBV5-1 with TRBJ1-3, with 8 positions matching TRBD1. Germline V gene data show CDR1 as SGHRS and CDR2 as YFSETQ. V gave up 6 bases and J gave up 4 bases; unmatched junction bases: 6. CDR3 size: 14 residues. The CDR3 is CASTTGGIGNTIYF. CDR3 coding DNA: TGCGCCAGCACCACAGGGGGGATAGGAAACACCATATATTTT.

J is TRBJ2-1 and V is TRBV27; 7 bases are shared with TRBD2. The CDR3 extends over 13 amino acids. V lost 3 bases, J lost 5 bases, and 1 base stayed unmatched. Germline V CDR1 and CDR2: MNHEY, SMNVEV (reference sequence). CDR3 nucleotide sequence: TGTGCCAGCAGTTTTACTAGCGACAATGAGCAGTTCTTC. Protein sequence: CASSFTSDNEQFF.

This sequence joins TRBV5-4 and TRBJ1-2; D remains unclear. Trimming took off 9 bases at V and 6 bases at J, with 12 bases between the two ends. This CDR3 has 11 residues. CDR1 is SGHNT, CDR2 YYREEE, per germline (reference sequence). In DNA, the CDR3 is TGTGCCACCACAGACGGGGATGGCTACACCTTC. Translation: CATTDGDGYTF.

V and J are TRBV7-6 and TRBJ2-5; 8 nucleotides agree with TRBD1. V dropped 1 base and J dropped 7; count of bases not matched to a gene: 17. Germline CDR1 reads SGHVS; CDR2 reads FNYEAQ. The CDR3 contains 18 residues. The chain's CDR3 is CASSLEATDRGWGGTQYF. The CDR3 DNA reads TGTGCCAGCAGCTTAGAGGCGACTGACAGGGGATGGGGAGGGACCCAGTACTTC.

This clone was seen more than once but under ten times. J is TRBJ1-6 and V is TRBV4-3; 7 bases map to TRBD1. Germline-derived CDR1 and CDR2 are LGHNA and YSLEER. The V and J ends lost 0 bases and 8 bases, in that order; junction bases with no gene match: 10. This CDR3 has 17 amino acids. This CDR3 reads CASSQDRIQGIDSPLHF. Here the CDR3 DNA reads TGCGCCAGCAGCCAAGATCGGATACAGGGGATAGATTCACCCCTCCACTTT.

The genes are TRBV7-2 and TRBJ2-7; D remains unclear. Germline V gene data show CDR1 as SGHTA and CDR2 as FQGNSA. The CDR3 is 13 amino acids. Trimming removed 5 bases at V and 0 bases at J, with 8 bases between. CDR3 sequence (DNA): TGTGCCAGCAGCCCAGGTCTCTCCTACGAGCAGTACTTC. Protein sequence: CASSPGLSYEQYF.

This clone has only a few counts. This chain connects TRBV5-1 to TRBJ2-7; the D gene is possibly TRBD1 (5 bases). V lost 0 bases, J lost 4 bases, and 17 bases lay in between. Germline CDR1 and CDR2: SGHRS and YFSETQ. The CDR3 consists of 16 residues. The CDR3: CASSLGGSRGRYEQYF. The CDR3 DNA is TGCGCCAGCAGCTTGGGAGGATCAAGGGGCAGGTACGAGCAGTACTTC. The full variable domain, completed using reference TRBV5-1 and TRBJ2-7, is KAGVTQTPRYLIKTRGQQVTLSCSPISGHRSVSWYQQTPGQGLQFLFEYFSETQRNKGNFPGRFSGRQFSNSRSEMNVSTLELGDSALYLCASSLGGSRGRYEQYFGPGTRLTVT.

The gene calls are TRBV28 and TRBJ2-7, with 12 bases matching TRBD1. There are 15 residues in the CDR3. Trimming at V came to 7 bases and at J to 7 bases, leaving 11 bases not matched to a gene. In germline, CDR1 is MDHEN, CDR2 SYDVKM. CDR3 nucleotide sequence: TGTGCCAGCAAGAGGGACAGGGGGCCCTCAGGTGAGCAGTACTTC. Translation: CASKRDRGPSGEQYF.

This chain connects TRBV5-1 to TRBJ2-7, with TRBD2 identical over 10 bases. There are 19 residues in the CDR3. Per the germline V gene, CDR1 is SGHRS and CDR2 is YFSETQ. V shed 4 bases, J shed 3 bases, and the junction held 19 bases outside the gene matches. The CDR3 sequence is CASSTGLTLLSGRLYEQYF. The DNA for the CDR3 is TGCGCCAGCAGCACGGGCCTTACCCTCCTTAGCGGGAGGCTCTACGAGCAGTACTTC.

The chain joins TRBV2 to TRBJ1-4; TRBD1 matches at 12 bases. J was trimmed by 2 bases and V by 3 bases; bases with no gene match: 1. Germline CDR1 SNHLY, CDR2 FYNNEI. CDR3 length: 16 residues. The CDR3 DNA follows: TGTGCCAGCAGTGAGGGACAGGGGGCGACTAATGAAAAACTGTTTTTT. Translated: CASSEGQGATNEKLFF.

This chain uses TRBV6-4 with TRBJ2-1, with D possibly TRBD2 on 5 matching bases. Trimming removed 6 bases from V and 0 bases from J, with 9 bases in between. This CDR3 comprises 14 residues. In germline, CDR1 is MRHNA, CDR2 SNTAGT. CDR3 loop: CASSQGLSYNEQFF. The CDR3, as DNA: TGTGCCAGCAGCCAAGGACTCTCCTACAATGAGCAGTTCTTC.